The TCR beta chain under discussion was sequenced for a study of blood T cells in healthy people across ages. The CDR3 has 14 residues. V lost 7 bases to trimming and J lost 3 bases, with 14 bases between them. Germline lookup yields CDR1 ENHRY and CDR2 SYGVKD. Study results and caveats: TCR beta diversity per million T cells fell roughly linearly with age. Using unsorted PBMCs precluded a conclusive naive versus antigen-experienced comparison.

This clonotype has ten or more counts. Its antigen is still unknown. Next came a second PCR, run for about 6 to 11 cycles, which used a sample-barcoded 5' primer along with a J-beta primer mix. Each cDNA molecule received a tag from a template-switch adaptor that had 12 random nucleotides. Each CDR3 protein gets one entry after TCRdb re-called the 5' RACE reads with MiXCR. Among roughly 800,000 distinct CDR3 sequences, under 40% were seen once, and the ten largest hold 10% to 15%. The sample consisted of blood. The TCR comes from a man aged 18 to 35 in good health. The V gene is TRBV10-3, the J gene TRBJ2-3; tentatively, D is TRBD2 (5 bases). The CDR3 DNA reads as TGTGCCATCACGGCGGGTATGCGGACAGATACGCAGTATTTT. Amino acid sequence: CAITAGMRTDTQYF.